Sequencing of this T cell receptor beta chain was carried out in a study of technical replicates of blood from four donors. This CDR3 is built from 15 residues. V was pared by 0 bases and J by 0 bases, with 4 bases between. The germline V gene encodes CDR1 SGHDT and CDR2 YYEEEE. Repertoires were generated with immunoSEQ multiplex PCR, while TCRdb's copy carries only in-frame clones and drops some. The profile covers over 55,000 clones, with just under 95% appearing a single time and 3% taken by the ten largest. The sequence derives from a human donor in good health. Some clones in this sample may be carry-over from other donors' samples. Source material: PBMCs. The rearrangement joins TRBV5-6 to TRBJ1-6; unclear D gene. CDR3 in amino acids: CASSLGVSYNSPLHF. As DNA, the CDR3 is TGTGCCAGCAGCTTGGGAGTCTCCTATAATTCACCCCTCCACTTT.